The present T cell receptor (beta chain) was sequenced within a study of blood T cell repertoires in COVID-19. As originally analysed: Counts of nucleated cells, estimated from reference gene primer amplification, were obtained. Profiled with immunoSEQ multiplex PCR; TCRdb holds only in-frame clones, not every one. The V and J calls and clone size come from that table; D and trimming were worked out from the DNA. The sample yields roughly 250,000 clones, roughly 91% seen once. This CDR3 spans 14 amino acids. Germline V gene lookup returns CDR1 LNHDA and CDR2 SQIVND (reference sequence). V dropped 6 bases and J dropped 0 bases, with 11 bases sitting between them. With regard to this clone: Other DNA sequences in this sample translate to the same CDR3.

This receptor was taken from a man aged 25 to 40 with acute or convalescent COVID-19. Source material: peripheral blood. V and J are TRBV19 and TRBJ1-1, with TRBD1 as a possible D gene (6 bases). The CDR3 is CASRPGHLNTEAFF. The CDR3 nucleotides read TGTGCCAGTAGACCGGGACATTTGAACACTGAAGCTTTCTTT.